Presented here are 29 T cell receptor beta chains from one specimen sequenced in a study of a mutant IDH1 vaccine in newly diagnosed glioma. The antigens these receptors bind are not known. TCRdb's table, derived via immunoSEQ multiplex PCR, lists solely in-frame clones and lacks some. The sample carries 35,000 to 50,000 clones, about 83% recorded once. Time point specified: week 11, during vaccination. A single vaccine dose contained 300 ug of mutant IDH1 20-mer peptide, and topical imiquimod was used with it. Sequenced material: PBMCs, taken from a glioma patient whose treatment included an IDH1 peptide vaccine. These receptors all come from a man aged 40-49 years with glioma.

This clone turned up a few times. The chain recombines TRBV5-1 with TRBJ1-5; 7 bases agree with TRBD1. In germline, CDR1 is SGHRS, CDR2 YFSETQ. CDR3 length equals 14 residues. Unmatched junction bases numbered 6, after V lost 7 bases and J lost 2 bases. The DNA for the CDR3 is TGCGCCAGCTCTTCCGGGACAGGCAATCAGCCCCAGCATTTT. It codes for CASSSGTGNQPQHF.

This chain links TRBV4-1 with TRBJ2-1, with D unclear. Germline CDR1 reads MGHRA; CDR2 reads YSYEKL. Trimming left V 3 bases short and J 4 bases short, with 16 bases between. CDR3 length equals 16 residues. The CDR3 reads CASSHETVSPYNEQFF. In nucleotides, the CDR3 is TGCGCCAGCAGCCATGAGACTGTGTCGCCATACAATGAGCAGTTCTTC.

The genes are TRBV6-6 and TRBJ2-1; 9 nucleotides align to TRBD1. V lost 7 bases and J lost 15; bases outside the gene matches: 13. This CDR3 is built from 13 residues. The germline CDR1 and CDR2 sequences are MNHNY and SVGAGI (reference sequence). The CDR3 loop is CASNLPPGQGLFF. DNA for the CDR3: TGTGCCAGCAACTTACCTCCGGGACAGGGACTGTTCTTC.

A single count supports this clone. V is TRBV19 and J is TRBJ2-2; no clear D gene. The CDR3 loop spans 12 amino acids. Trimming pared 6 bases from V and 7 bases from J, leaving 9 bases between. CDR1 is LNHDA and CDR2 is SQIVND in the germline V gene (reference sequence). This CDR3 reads CASSASVGELFF. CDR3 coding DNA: TGTGCCAGTAGCGCGTCGGTCGGGGAGCTGTTTTTT.

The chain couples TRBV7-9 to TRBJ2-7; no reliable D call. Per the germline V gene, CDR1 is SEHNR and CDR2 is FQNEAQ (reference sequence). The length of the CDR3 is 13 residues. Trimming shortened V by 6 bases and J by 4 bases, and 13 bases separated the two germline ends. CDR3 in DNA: TGTGCCAGCAGTTCTAGTCTCGTTTACGAGCAGTACTTC. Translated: CASSSSLVYEQYF.

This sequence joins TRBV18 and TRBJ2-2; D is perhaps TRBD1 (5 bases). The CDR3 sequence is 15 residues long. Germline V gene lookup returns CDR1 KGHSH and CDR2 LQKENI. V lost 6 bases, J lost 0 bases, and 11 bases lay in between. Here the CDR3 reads CASSSGHSNTGELFF. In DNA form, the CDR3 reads TGTGCCAGCTCTTCAGGACATTCGAACACCGGGGAGCTGTTTTTT.

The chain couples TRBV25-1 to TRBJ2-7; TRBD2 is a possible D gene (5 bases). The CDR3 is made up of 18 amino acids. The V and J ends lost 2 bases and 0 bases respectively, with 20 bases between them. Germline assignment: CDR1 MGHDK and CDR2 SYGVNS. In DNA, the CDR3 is TGTGCCAGCAGTGAACAAGGAAGGAGGAGGATGAGCTCCTACGAGCAGTACTTC. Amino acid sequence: CASSEQGRRRMSSYEQYF.

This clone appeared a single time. The CDR3 is CASSDQGGNEKLFF. The CDR3 DNA sequence: TGCGCCAGCAGCGACCAGGGGGGTAACGAAAAACTGTTTTTT. The genes are TRBV5-1 and TRBJ1-4; 7 nucleotides agree with TRBD1. CDR1 is SGHRS, CDR2 YFSETQ, per germline. The CDR3 is 14 amino acids. Trimming took 4 bases from V and 8 from J; bases not matched to a gene: 8.

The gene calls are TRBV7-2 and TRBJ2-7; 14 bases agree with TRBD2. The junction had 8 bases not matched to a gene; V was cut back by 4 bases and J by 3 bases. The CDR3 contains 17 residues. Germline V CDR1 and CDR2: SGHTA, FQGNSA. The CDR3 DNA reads TGTGCCAGCAGCTCAGGACTAGCGGGAGGCGGATTCTACGAGCAGTACTTC. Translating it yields CASSSGLAGGGFYEQYF.

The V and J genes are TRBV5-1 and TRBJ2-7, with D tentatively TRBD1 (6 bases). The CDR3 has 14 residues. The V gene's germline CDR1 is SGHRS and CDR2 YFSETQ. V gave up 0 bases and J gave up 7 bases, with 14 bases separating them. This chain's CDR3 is CASSLDLGAREQYF. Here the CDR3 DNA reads TGCGCCAGCAGCTTGGATTTGGGGGCAAGGGAGCAGTACTTC.

CDR3 sequence reads: CASSQPGTRVNEQFF. CDR3 nucleotides: TGTGCCAGCAGCCAGCCCGGGACTAGGGTCAATGAGCAGTTCTTC. The genes are TRBV4-2 and TRBJ2-1; TRBD2 matches 8 bases. CDR1 LGHNA and CDR2 YNFKEQ come from the germline V gene. V shed 3 bases, J shed 6 bases, and the junction held 7 bases outside the gene matches. CDR3 length: 15 residues.

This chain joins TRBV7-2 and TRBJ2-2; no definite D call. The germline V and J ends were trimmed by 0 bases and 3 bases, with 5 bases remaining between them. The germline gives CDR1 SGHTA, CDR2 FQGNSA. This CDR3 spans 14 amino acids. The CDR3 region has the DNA TGTGCCAGCAGCTTAGCTCTCGACACCGGGGAGCTGTTTTTT. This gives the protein CASSLALDTGELFF.

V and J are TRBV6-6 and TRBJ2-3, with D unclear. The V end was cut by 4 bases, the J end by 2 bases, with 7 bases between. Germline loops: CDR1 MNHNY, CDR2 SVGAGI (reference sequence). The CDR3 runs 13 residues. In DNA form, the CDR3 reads TGTGCCAGCAGTTCCAAATCCACAGATACGCAGTATTTT. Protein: CASSSKSTDTQYF.

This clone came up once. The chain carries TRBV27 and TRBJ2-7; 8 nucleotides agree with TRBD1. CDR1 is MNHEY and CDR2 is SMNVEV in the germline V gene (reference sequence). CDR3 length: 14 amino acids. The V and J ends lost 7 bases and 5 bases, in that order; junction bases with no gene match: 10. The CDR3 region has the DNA TGTGCCAGCATTCCCAGGGGGCAGACGAACGAGCAGTACTTC. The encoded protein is CASIPRGQTNEQYF.

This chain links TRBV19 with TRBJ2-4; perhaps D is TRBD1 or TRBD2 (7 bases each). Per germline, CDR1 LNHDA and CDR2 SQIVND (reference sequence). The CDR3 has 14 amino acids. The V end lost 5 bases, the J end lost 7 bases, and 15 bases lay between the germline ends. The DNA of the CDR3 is TGTGCCAGTAGTCAGACAGGGAGGGATAACATTCAGTACTTC. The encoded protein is CASSQTGRDNIQYF.

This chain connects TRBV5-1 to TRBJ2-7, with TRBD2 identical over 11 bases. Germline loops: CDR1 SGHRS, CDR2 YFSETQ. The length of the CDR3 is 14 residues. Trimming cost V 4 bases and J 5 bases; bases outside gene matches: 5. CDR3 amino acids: CASSSGLAGHEQYF. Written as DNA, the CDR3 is TGCGCCAGCAGCAGCGGACTAGCGGGCCACGAGCAGTACTTC.

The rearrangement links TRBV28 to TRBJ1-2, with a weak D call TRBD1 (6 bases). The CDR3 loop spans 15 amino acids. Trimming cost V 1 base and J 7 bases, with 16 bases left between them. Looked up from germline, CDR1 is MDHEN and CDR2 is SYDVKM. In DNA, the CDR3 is TGTGCCAGCAGTTTATCAGGGGCAGGCGCCCGTGGCTACACCTTC. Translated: CASSLSGAGARGYTF.

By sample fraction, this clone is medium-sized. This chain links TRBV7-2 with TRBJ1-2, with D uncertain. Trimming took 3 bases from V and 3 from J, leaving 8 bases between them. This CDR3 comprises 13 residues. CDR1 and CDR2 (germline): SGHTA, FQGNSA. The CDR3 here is CASSLTRDYGYTF. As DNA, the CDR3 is TGTGCCAGCAGCTTGACACGCGACTATGGCTACACCTTC.

CDR3 coding DNA: TGTGCCAGCAGCTTGGGGACGCACTCCTACAATGAGCAGTTCTTC. Protein sequence: CASSLGTHSYNEQFF. V gene TRBV7-9 combines with J gene TRBJ2-1, with D perhaps matching TRBD1 or TRBD2 (5 bases each). Germline-derived CDR1 and CDR2 are SEHNR and FQNEAQ (reference sequence). This CDR3 comprises 15 residues. V lost 3 bases, J lost 0 bases, and 9 bases lay in between. Variable domain in full (rest from reference TRBV7-9 and TRBJ2-1): DTGVSQNPRHKITKRGQNVTFRCDPISEHNRLYWYRQTLGQGPEFLTYFQNEAQLEKSRLLSDRFSAERPKGSFSTLEIQRTEQGDSAMYLCASSLGTHSYNEQFFGPGTRLTVL.

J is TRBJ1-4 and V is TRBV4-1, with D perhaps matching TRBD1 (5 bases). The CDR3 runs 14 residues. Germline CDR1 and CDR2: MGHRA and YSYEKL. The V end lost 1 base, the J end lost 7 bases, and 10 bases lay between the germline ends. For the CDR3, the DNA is TGCGCCAGCAGCCAAGGCGGGGCCGGTGAAAAACTGTTTTTT. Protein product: CASSQGGAGEKLFF.

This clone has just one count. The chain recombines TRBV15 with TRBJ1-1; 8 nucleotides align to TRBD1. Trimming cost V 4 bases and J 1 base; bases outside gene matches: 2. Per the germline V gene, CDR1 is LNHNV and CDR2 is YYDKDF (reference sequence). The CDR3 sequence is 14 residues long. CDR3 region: CATSIDRGNTEAFF. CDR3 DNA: TGTGCCACCAGCATCGACAGGGGGAACACTGAAGCTTTCTTT.

The CDR3 loop is CASSVGQVQETQYF. The DNA for the CDR3 is TGTGCCAGCAGCGTCGGACAGGTCCAAGAGACCCAGTACTTC. The chain joins TRBV9 to TRBJ2-5; the match to TRBD1 covers 7 bases. Germline CDR1 and CDR2: SGDLS and YYNGEE. V lost 2 bases, J lost 1 base, and 2 bases stayed unmatched. The length of the CDR3 is 14 residues.

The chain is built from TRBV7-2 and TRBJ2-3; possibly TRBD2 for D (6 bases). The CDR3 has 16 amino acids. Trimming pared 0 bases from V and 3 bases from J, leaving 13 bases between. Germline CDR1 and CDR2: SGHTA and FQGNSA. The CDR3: CASSLAVGGETDTQYF. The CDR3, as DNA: TGTGCCAGCAGCTTAGCGGTGGGGGGTGAGACAGATACGCAGTATTTT.

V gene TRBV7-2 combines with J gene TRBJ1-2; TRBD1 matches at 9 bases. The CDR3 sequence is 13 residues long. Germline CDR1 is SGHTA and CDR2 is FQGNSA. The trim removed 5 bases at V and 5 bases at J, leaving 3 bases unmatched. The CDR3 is CASSRDREYGYTF. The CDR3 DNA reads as TGTGCCAGCAGCCGGGACAGGGAGTATGGCTACACCTTC.

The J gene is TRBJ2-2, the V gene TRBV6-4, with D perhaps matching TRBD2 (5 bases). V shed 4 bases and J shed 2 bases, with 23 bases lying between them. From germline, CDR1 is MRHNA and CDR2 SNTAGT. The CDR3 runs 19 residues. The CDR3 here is CASSGSDRRGEINTGELFF. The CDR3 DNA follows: TGTGCCAGCAGTGGATCGGATAGACGGGGAGAGATTAACACCGGGGAGCTGTTTTTT.

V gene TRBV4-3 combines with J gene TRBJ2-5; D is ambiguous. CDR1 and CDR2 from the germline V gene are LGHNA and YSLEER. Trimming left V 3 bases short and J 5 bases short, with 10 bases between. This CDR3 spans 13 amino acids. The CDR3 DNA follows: TGCGCCAGCAGCCACATCGTTGCGGAGACCCAGTACTTC. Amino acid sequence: CASSHIVAETQYF.

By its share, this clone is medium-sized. The CDR3 loop reads CAISDVAGVRVDTQYF. In nucleotides, the CDR3 is TGTGCCATCAGTGATGTAGCGGGAGTTAGAGTAGATACGCAGTATTTT. This chain connects TRBV10-3 to TRBJ2-3, with 9 bases matching TRBD2. The CDR3 contains 16 residues. Germline V gives CDR1 ENHRY, CDR2 SYGVKD. The V segment lost 3 bases and the J segment 5 bases; nucleotides outside the gene matches: 9.

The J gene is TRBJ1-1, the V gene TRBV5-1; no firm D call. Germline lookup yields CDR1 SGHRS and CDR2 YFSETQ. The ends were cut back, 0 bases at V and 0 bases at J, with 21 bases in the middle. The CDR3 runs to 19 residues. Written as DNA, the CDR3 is TGCGCCAGCAGCTTGGGCCTCCCGGCAGCGTTATTCATGAACACTGAAGCTTTCTTT. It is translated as CASSLGLPAALFMNTEAFF.

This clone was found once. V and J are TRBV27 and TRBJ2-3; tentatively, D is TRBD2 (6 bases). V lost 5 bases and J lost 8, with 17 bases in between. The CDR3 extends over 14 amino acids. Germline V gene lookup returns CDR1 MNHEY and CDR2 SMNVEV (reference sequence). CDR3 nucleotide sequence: TGTGCCAGCAGTCTCACGGGGGTGCGTCTTACGCAGTATTTT. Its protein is CASSLTGVRLTQYF.